The 32 T cell receptor beta chains presented below share a single source sample, sequenced in a study of T-cell memory formation after mild COVID-19. From the 5' RACE reads, TCRdb called clonotypes with MiXCR, one entry per CDR3 protein. This sample carries 250,000 to 300,000 distinct CDR3 sequences, roughly 15% of them seen once, and the ten largest clones take 20% to 25%. The sequenced sample consisted of PBMCs or a T cell subset sorted from them (not recorded which). The receptors originated from a man younger than 35 who had mild COVID-19 (a few samples of this study predate the infection). Cell type and time point are not known.

This clonotype was seen many times. Here the CDR3 reads CASSQEIQDTQYF. The DNA for the CDR3 is TGCGCCAGCAGCCAAGAAATACAGGATACGCAGTATTTT. This chain connects TRBV4-3 to TRBJ2-3; D ambiguous. Germline lookup yields CDR1 LGHNA and CDR2 YSLEER. Trimming shortened V by 0 bases and J by 6 bases, and 7 bases separated the two germline ends. This CDR3 has 13 residues.

V and J are TRBV29-1 and TRBJ1-6; tentative D call: TRBD1 (6 bases). Trimming removed 6 bases at V and 12 bases at J, with 18 bases between. CDR1 is SQVTM and CDR2 is ANQGSEA in the germline V gene. This CDR3 has 13 amino acids. The CDR3 loop reads CSVAKGVGKPLHF. The DNA for the CDR3 is TGCAGCGTCGCCAAGGGGGTAGGTAAACCCCTCCACTTT.

This clonotype was observed a handful of times. V gene TRBV6-6 combines with J gene TRBJ2-7; D not resolved. Germline CDR1 MNHNY, CDR2 SVGAGI (reference sequence). The CDR3 covers 14 residues. The V and J ends lost 4 bases and 4 bases respectively, with 14 bases between them. CDR3 nucleotides: TGTGCCAGCAGTTCGGTGATACCGAGGTACGAGCAGTACGTC. Protein sequence: CASSSVIPRYEQYV.

This clonotype showed up just a few times. The chain joins TRBV7-9 to TRBJ2-7, with TRBD2 as a possible D gene (6 bases). The germline V gene encodes CDR1 SEHNR and CDR2 FQNEAQ (reference sequence). The CDR3 sequence is 14 residues long. Trimming left V 4 bases short and J 5 bases short, with 15 bases between. The CDR3 coding sequence is TGTGCCAGCAGCTCGCCCTCCTGGGGGGACGAGCAGTACTTC. Its translation: CASSSPSWGDEQYF.

The gene calls are TRBV7-9 and TRBJ2-3; TRBD1 agrees at 9 bases. V lost 5 bases, J lost 0 bases, and 12 bases stayed unmatched. This CDR3 is built from 18 residues. Germline CDR1 SEHNR, CDR2 FQNEAQ (reference sequence). CDR3 sequence (DNA): TGTGCCAGCAGCCATGTTCCGGGGACAGGGCCTAGCACAGATACGCAGTATTTT. Translating gives CASSHVPGTGPSTDTQYF. Full variable domain (outside the CDR3, taken from reference TRBV7-9 and TRBJ2-3): DTGVSQNPRHKITKRGQNVTFRCDPISEHNRLYWYRQTLGQGPEFLTYFQNEAQLEKSRLLSDRFSAERPKGSFSTLEIQRTEQGDSAMYLCASSHVPGTGPSTDTQYFGPGTRLTVL.

This clonotype was observed many times. In DNA form, the CDR3 reads TGTGCCAGCTCTGACAGGGACAATGAGCAGTTCTTC. Translation gives CASSDRDNEQFF. V gene TRBV18 combines with J gene TRBJ2-1, with 7 bases lining up with TRBD1. CDR1 is KGHSH, CDR2 LQKENI, per germline. Trimming cost V 6 bases and J 5 bases; bases outside gene matches: 1. The CDR3 has 12 amino acids.

The rearrangement joins TRBV7-9 to TRBJ1-1; D uncertain. This CDR3 spans 14 amino acids. The ends were cut back, 2 bases at V and 3 bases at J, with 10 bases in the middle. Germline values: CDR1 SEHNR, CDR2 FQNEAQ (reference sequence). CDR3 sequence reads: CASSLMIADTEAFF. The CDR3, as DNA: TGTGCCAGCAGCTTAATGATCGCGGACACTGAAGCTTTCTTT.

This clonotype turned up a few times. The genes are TRBV29-1 and TRBJ2-7, with D perhaps given as TRBD1 or TRBD2 (7 bases each). Trimming pared 3 bases from V and 4 bases from J, leaving 16 bases between. The CDR3 runs to 14 residues. Germline V gene data show CDR1 as SQVTM and CDR2 as ANQGSEA. CDR3 DNA: TGCAGCGTTGATGGGAGGGGGACAGCGTACGAGCAGTACTTC. It is translated as CSVDGRGTAYEQYF.

The CDR3 DNA reads as TGTGCCAGCAGCCTTAGGACAGGGGGACATCAGCCCCAGCATTTT. It encodes CASSLRTGGHQPQHF. The rearrangement links TRBV3-1 to TRBJ1-5; 10 positions match TRBD1. The junction had 5 bases not matched to a gene; V was cut back by 4 bases and J by 5 bases. Germline CDR1 and CDR2: LGHDT and YNNKEL (reference sequence). The CDR3 runs to 15 residues.

The CDR3 DNA is TGTGCCAGCAGCATCCTAGGACAAGGAGAGACTGAAGCTTTCTTT. Protein: CASSILGQGETEAFF. The chain recombines TRBV7-9 with TRBJ1-1; D is perhaps TRBD1 (5 bases). Germline CDR1 is SEHNR and CDR2 is FQNEAQ (reference sequence). V lost 5 bases, J lost 5 bases, and 18 bases lay in between. This CDR3 has 15 residues.

The chain joins TRBV12-3 or TRBV12-4 to TRBJ2-5; maybe TRBD1 (6 bases). The V and J ends lost 3 bases and 13 bases respectively, with 15 bases between them. The CDR3 is made up of 12 amino acids. CDR3 bases: TGTGCCAGCAGTTTTGAAGGGGGTATAAGGTACTTC. Residues: CASSFEGGIRYF.

The CDR3 nucleotides read TGTGCCAGCAGTTACTCGACGCAAGCAACTAGCACAGATACGCAGTATTTT. It codes for CASSYSTQATSTDTQYF. The chain employs TRBV6-6 and TRBJ2-3; D is ambiguous. The CDR3 is made up of 17 amino acids. CDR1 is MNHNY, CDR2 SVGAGI, per germline (reference sequence). Trimming cost V 0 bases and J 0 bases, with 13 bases left between them.

This clonotype was recorded many times. The V and J genes are TRBV12-3 or TRBV12-4 and TRBJ2-1, with 7 bases fitting TRBD2. Germline trimming cut 3 bases from V and 7 bases from J; bases unmatched to any gene: 9. There are 15 residues in the CDR3. The CDR3 nucleotides are TGTGCCAGCAGTTTGACACTAGCGAGGATGAATGAGCAGTTCTTC. Its protein product is CASSLTLARMNEQFF.

This clonotype has only a few counts. The chain uses TRBV7-2 and TRBJ1-6; no clear D. V gave up 4 bases and J gave up 8 bases, with 3 bases separating them. Germline V gene sequence: CDR1 SGHTA, CDR2 FQGNSA. This CDR3 is 11 amino acids long. The CDR3 is CASSSYSPLHF. CDR3 bases: TGTGCCAGCAGCTCGTATTCACCCCTCCACTTT.

This clonotype was seen only a few times. V is TRBV6-2 or TRBV6-3 and J is TRBJ2-2; weak D call: TRBD1 (5 bases). Germline lookup yields CDR1 MNHEY and CDR2 SVGEGT. CDR3 length: 15 residues. Trimming removed 6 bases at V and 3 bases at J, with 14 bases between. DNA for the CDR3: TGTGCCAGCAGCGACCCGGACACTTACACCGGGGAGCTGTTTTTT. This translates into CASSDPDTYTGELFF.

The V gene is TRBV7-2, the J gene TRBJ1-5; D ambiguous. The CDR3 has 16 amino acids. V lost 5 bases and J lost 0, with 14 bases in between. The germline V gene has CDR1 SGHTA and CDR2 FQGNSA. In nucleotides, the CDR3 is TGTGCCAGCAGCCTAGAGGCGCGCTATAGCAATCAGCCCCAGCATTTT. Translating it yields CASSLEARYSNQPQHF.

This clonotype was found a few times. V usage is TRBV4-2 and J usage is TRBJ2-5; TRBD1 matches 7 bases. V trimming: 5 bases; J trimming: 9 bases; junction bases outside the gene matches: 12. This CDR3 is built from 14 residues. CDR1 is LGHNA, CDR2 YNFKEQ, per germline. This chain's CDR3 is CASSYDRVLRAQYF. In DNA, the CDR3 is TGTGCCAGCAGCTATGACAGGGTCCTTAGGGCCCAGTACTTC.

The gene calls are TRBV29-1 and TRBJ2-3, with 7 nucleotides matching TRBD2. After removal of 8 bases from V and 6 bases from J, the junction contained 11 bases not matched to a gene. CDR3 length equals 13 residues. The germline CDR1 and CDR2 sequences are SQVTM and ANQGSEA. In DNA, the CDR3 is TGCAGCTTTAGGACATTGGGAGGGGATACGCAGTATTTT. Its protein product is CSFRTLGGDTQYF.

The rearrangement uses TRBV9 and TRBJ2-3; D is undetermined. V lost 0 bases and J 0 bases, leaving 8 bases between the germline ends. This CDR3 has 15 amino acids. Germline V gene sequence: CDR1 SGDLS, CDR2 YYNGEE. CDR3 sequence (DNA): TGTGCCAGCAGCGTAGGACTTACCAGCACAGATACGCAGTATTTT. Residues: CASSVGLTSTDTQYF.

This clonotype occurred a few times. This chain joins TRBV9 and TRBJ1-2; 9 bases agree with TRBD1. CDR3 size: 17 residues. Germline loops: CDR1 SGDLS, CDR2 YYNGEE. V trimming: 3 bases; J trimming: 4 bases; junction bases outside the gene matches: 13. The CDR3 here is CASSASPPGQGSYGYTF. CDR3 nucleotide sequence: TGTGCCAGCAGCGCGAGCCCCCCGGGACAGGGTAGCTATGGCTACACCTTC.

The V call is TRBV12-5, the J call TRBJ1-3; maybe TRBD1 (5 bases). The CDR3 has 13 amino acids. Germline assignment: CDR1 LGHNT and CDR2 FRNRAP. Written as DNA, the CDR3 is TGTACACCCCGGGGGGGCTCTGGAAACACCATATATTTT. Translation gives CTPRGGSGNTIYF.

A single count supports this clonotype. The rearrangement joins TRBV27 to TRBJ1-1; D is possibly TRBD1 (5 bases). CDR3 length equals 18 residues. From germline, CDR1 is MNHEY and CDR2 SMNVEV (reference sequence). Trimming shortened V by 2 bases and J by 0 bases, and 19 bases separated the two germline ends. The CDR3 DNA reads as TGTGCCAGCAGTTTAAGGGGCCGGGGCCTCACGCTGAACACTGAAGCTTTCTTT. It codes for CASSLRGRGLTLNTEAFF.

This clonotype has just a few counts. V gene TRBV11-2 combines with J gene TRBJ1-4; 8 bases are shared with TRBD1. Trimming took 6 bases from V and 2 from J; bases not matched to a gene: 2. Per germline, CDR1 SGHAT and CDR2 FQNNGV. The CDR3 contains 14 residues. CDR3 in amino acids: CASRRTGTNEKLFF. The DNA of the CDR3 is TGTGCCAGCAGAAGGACAGGGACTAATGAAAAACTGTTTTTT.

There are a few counts of this clonotype. This chain joins TRBV7-9 and TRBJ1-4, with D perhaps TRBD1 (5 bases). The CDR3 covers 13 residues. Trimming cost V 5 bases and J 8 bases, with 12 bases left between them. Per the germline V gene, CDR1 is SEHNR and CDR2 is FQNEAQ (reference sequence). CDR3 nucleotide sequence: TGTGCCAGCAGCCCCCAGGGTCGGGAAAAACTGTTTTTT. Encoded protein: CASSPQGREKLFF.

This clonotype showed up just a few times. This rearrangement joins TRBV7-2 to TRBJ2-2; 8 bases match TRBD1. This CDR3 region has 16 residues. With 5 bases clipped from V and 7 bases from J, the junction kept 12 bases outside the gene matches. Per germline, CDR1 SGHTA and CDR2 FQGNSA. CDR3 region: CASSHILGQADGELFF. The DNA of the CDR3 is TGTGCCAGCAGCCACATCTTGGGACAGGCCGACGGGGAGCTGTTTTTT.

This clonotype has at least ten counts. The chain uses TRBV7-2 and TRBJ1-1, with D unresolved. This CDR3 comprises 14 residues. V lost 2 bases and J lost 1, with 8 bases in between. Germline lookup yields CDR1 SGHTA and CDR2 FQGNSA. This CDR3 is CASSLRAQNTEAFF. The CDR3 nucleotides are TGTGCCAGCAGCTTAAGGGCCCAGAACACTGAAGCTTTCTTT. Supplemented by reference TRBV7-2 and TRBJ1-1, the full variable domain reads GAGVSQSPSNKVTEKGKDVELRCDPISGHTALYWYRQSLGQGLEFLIYFQGNSAPDKSGLPSDRFSAERTGGSVSTLTIQRTQQEDSAVYLCASSLRAQNTEAFFGQGTRLTVV.

The table lists this clonotype with a few counts. The chain links TRBV20-1 to TRBJ2-7; either TRBD1 or TRBD2 may fit D (5 bases each). Germline V gene sequence: CDR1 DFQATT, CDR2 SNEGSKA (reference sequence). The CDR3 extends over 14 amino acids. The V end lost 3 bases, the J end lost 0 bases, and 12 bases lay between the germline ends. The CDR3 DNA reads as TGCAGTGCTAGGGCCCGGGGCCGCTCCTACGAGCAGTACTTC. It specifies CSARARGRSYEQYF.

V and J are TRBV7-8 and TRBJ2-7, with D tentatively TRBD1 (5 bases). Trimming cost V 5 bases and J 1 base, with 12 bases left between them. This CDR3 has 14 amino acids. The germline V gene has CDR1 SGHVS and CDR2 FQNEAQ. The CDR3 region has the DNA TGTGCCAGCAGCGCTCAGGGATTTTCCTACGAGCAGTACTTC. This gives the protein CASSAQGFSYEQYF.

This chain joins TRBV15 and TRBJ2-3, with 7 bases matching TRBD1. The V gene end was trimmed by 0 bases and the J gene end by 1 base; junction bases not matched to a gene: 7. CDR3 size: 17 residues. The V gene's germline CDR1 is LNHNV and CDR2 YYDKDF (reference sequence). The CDR3 bases are TGTGCCACCAGCAGAGATCTACAGGGGACAGGCACAGATACGCAGTATTTT. Translating it yields CATSRDLQGTGTDTQYF.

This sequence joins TRBV5-1 and TRBJ2-2, with D perhaps matching TRBD2 (5 bases). This CDR3 region has 17 residues. V was clipped by 4 bases and J by 1 base, with 17 bases between them. Per the germline V gene, CDR1 is SGHRS and CDR2 is YFSETQ. CDR3 amino acids: CASSPTPYEGNTGELFF. DNA for the CDR3: TGCGCCAGCAGCCCTACCCCCTATGAGGGGAACACCGGGGAGCTGTTTTTT. The whole variable domain, remainder taken from reference TRBV5-1 and TRBJ2-2, is KAGVTQTPRYLIKTRGQQVTLSCSPISGHRSVSWYQQTPGQGLQFLFEYFSETQRNKGNFPGRFSGRQFSNSRSEMNVSTLELGDSALYLCASSPTPYEGNTGELFFGEGSRLTVL.

In its sample, this clonotype was seen a few times. Mismatch with germline at one junction end may stem from a read error. J is TRBJ2-3 and V is TRBV7-7; D gene uncertain. This CDR3 is 13 amino acids long. Germline assignment: CDR1 SSHAT and CDR2 FNYEAQ (reference sequence). This CDR3 reads CASSLTDSDTQYF. CDR3 sequence (DNA): TGTGCTAGCAGCTTAACAGATTCAGATACGCAGTATTTT.

This clonotype was detected ten times or more. This sequence joins TRBV4-1 and TRBJ2-3; 12 nucleotides agree with TRBD2. V dropped 1 base and J dropped 6; count of bases not matched to a gene: 8. Germline V CDR1 and CDR2: MGHRA, YSYEKL. This CDR3 spans 17 amino acids. The CDR3 bases are TGCGCCAGCAGCCAAGGGCCTAGCGGGGGGGCCGGGGATACGCAGTATTTT. Translating it yields CASSQGPSGGAGDTQYF.